The rows below give T cell receptor beta chains drawn from one sample of a study of identical twins. From the 5' RACE reads, TCRdb called clonotypes with MiXCR, one entry per CDR3 protein. Of about 240,000 distinct CDR3 sequences in the sample, approximately 11% were seen once. These same data were also listed under a study on yellow fever vaccine responses in identical twins.

Sequenced input: memory (CD45RO+) T cells sorted from blood. Receptors were obtained from a woman between 18 and 30 years old in good health. Both conserved end residues are part of each CDR3. D genes are given only for firm matches. Where a row states a size, it is once, few, many or the class of an expanded clone; other rows omit it.

j_gene | d_gene | v_gene | len | abundance | CDR3nt | CDR3aa
TRBJ2-3 | TRBD1 | TRBV24-1 | 15 | few | TGTGCCACCTCCCGTGGACAGGGGGTTACAGATACGCAGTATTTT | CATSRGQGVTDTQYF
TRBJ2-1 | TRBD2 | TRBV24-1 | 16 | many | TGTGCCACCAGTGACGTACTAGCGGGAGTTACGGATGAGCAGTTCTTC | CATSDVLAGVTDEQFF
TRBJ2-4 | . | TRBV5-1 | 17 | . | TGCGCCAGCAGCTTGGACGCGGCCCACGGAGCCAAAAACATTCAGTACTTC | CASSLDAAHGAKNIQYF
TRBJ2-1 | TRBD2 | TRBV7-2 | 15 | many | TGTGCCAGCAGCTTAGGAGCGGGGGGGAGAAATGAGCAGTTCTTC | CASSLGAGGRNEQFF
TRBJ2-3 | . | TRBV10-3 | 12 | few | TGTGCCATCAGCCCATGGGGGGATACGCAGTATTTT | CAISPWGDTQYF
TRBJ1-1 | . | TRBV5-5 | 13 | many | TGTGCCAGCAGCTTAGTGTTGGGGACTGAAGCTTTCTTT | CASSLVLGTEAFF
TRBJ2-2 | . | TRBV4-2 | 16 | . | TGTGCCAGCAGCCCCACCGCTATTTTTGCGACCGGGGAGCTGTTTTTT | CASSPTAIFATGELFF
TRBJ1-2 | . | TRBV25-1 | 11 | . | TGTGCCAGCTCTGGGTCTAGAGGCTACACCTTC | CASSGSRGYTF
TRBJ1-2 | . | TRBV5-6 | 14 | . | TGTGCCAGCAGCTTGGGGCAGCAAAACTATGGCTACACCTTC | CASSLGQQNYGYTF
TRBJ2-5 | . | TRBV7-2 | 15 | few | TGTGCCAGCAGCTTAGCCCCGGGGAACCAAGAGACCCAGTACTTC | CASSLAPGNQETQYF
TRBJ2-2 | . | TRBV14 | 19 | many | TGTGCCAGCAGCCATCCCGAGGGGGGCCCGACTAGACGCACCGGGGAGCTGTTTTTT | CASSHPEGGPTRRTGELFF
TRBJ2-7 | . | TRBV3-1 | 11 | many | TGTGCCAGCAGCCAATCCTACGAGCAGTACTTC | CASSQSYEQYF
TRBJ2-2 | TRBD2 | TRBV5-1 | 16 | few | TGCGCCAGCAGCCCCCAGGCGGGAGGAGGGACCGGGGAGCTGTTTTTT | CASSPQAGGGTGELFF
TRBJ2-7 | TRBD2 | TRBV11-2 | 14 | . | TGTGCCAGCAGCGGGACTAGCGTCTCCTACGAGCAGTACTTC | CASSGTSVSYEQYF
TRBJ1-1 | . | TRBV29-1 | 12 | many | TGCAGCGTCCTTCGAGGGATCACTGAAGCTTTCTTT | CSVLRGITEAFF
TRBJ2-7 | TRBD2 | TRBV7-8 | 15 | . | TGTGCCAGCAGCCCAGTCGGGGGGAGGGCTTACGAGCAGTACTTC | CASSPVGGRAYEQYF
TRBJ2-3 | . | TRBV6-1 | 16 | few | TGTGCCAGCAAATATTTTGGCGGGGAGTCAACAGATACGCAGTATTTT | CASKYFGGESTDTQYF
TRBJ2-3 | . | TRBV7-3 | 15 | . | TGTGCCAGCAGCTTAACAGGGTCTAGCACAGATACGCAGTATTTT | CASSLTGSSTDTQYF
TRBJ2-7 | TRBD1 | TRBV20-1 | 14 | few | TGCAGTGCTAGAGGTCGGACAGGAAGGTACGAGCAGTACTTC | CSARGRTGRYEQYF
TRBJ2-1 | . | TRBV9 | 14 | . | TGTGCCAGCAGCGTATCAGGACAGACCAATGAGCAGTTCTTC | CASSVSGQTNEQFF
TRBJ2-3 | TRBD1 | TRBV25-1 | 15 | . | TGTGCCAGCAGTGAATATGAGGGGGCTGGGGATACGCAGTATTTT | CASSEYEGAGDTQYF
TRBJ2-5 | TRBD1 | TRBV18 | 15 | . | TGTGCCAGCTCACCACCCTTTGGGACAGAAGAGACCCAGTACTTC | CASSPPFGTEETQYF
TRBJ1-5 | . | TRBV12-3/TRBV12-4 | 16 | . | TGTGCCAGCAGTCAGGGGACCGTTTCAAGTTTTCAGCCCCAGCATTTT | CASSQGTVSSFQPQHF
TRBJ1-1 | . | TRBV29-1 | 13 | few | TGCAGCGTTGAACGGGGCAGAAACACTGAAGCTTTCTTT | CSVERGRNTEAFF
TRBJ2-3 | . | TRBV7-9 | 14 | . | TGTGCCAGCAGCCCCCCGGCACCGGGTGATACGCAGTATTTT | CASSPPAPGDTQYF
TRBJ1-6 | . | TRBV14 | 13 | few | TGTGCCAGCAGCCAAGGGATGTTTTCACCCCTCCACTTT | CASSQGMFSPLHF
TRBJ2-5 | . | TRBV20-1 | 12 | many | TGCAGTCCTGCCGGCTATGGAGAGACCCAGTACTTC | CSPAGYGETQYF
TRBJ2-7 | TRBD2 | TRBV30 | 14 | . | TGTGCCTGGAATAGCGGGAGAGATTCCTACGAGCAGTACTTC | CAWNSGRDSYEQYF
TRBJ2-7 | . | TRBV21-1 | 15 | . | TGTGCCAGCAGCCCCCGATCGGCCCCGAGCGGCGAGCAGTACTTC | CASSPRSAPSGEQYF
TRBJ2-7 | . | TRBV6-1 | 13 | few | TGTGCCAGCAGCCCTCAGCGCTCCTACGAGCAGTACTTC | CASSPQRSYEQYF
TRBJ2-7 | . | TRBV20-1 | 13 | many | TGCAGTGCTACAGCGCTGGGGACCTACGAGCAGTACTTC | CSATALGTYEQYF
TRBJ2-4 | TRBD1 | TRBV10-1 | 17 | . | TGCGCCAGCAGTGATACCGGGACAGGGATAGCCAAAAACATTCAGTACTTC | CASSDTGTGIAKNIQYF
TRBJ2-3 | . | TRBV3-1 | 11 | few | TGTGCCAGCAGCCAAGAGATAACGCAGTATTTT | CASSQEITQYF
TRBJ2-1 | TRBD2 | TRBV9 | 15 | once | TGTGCCAGCAGCGTAGATCCGGGGGGGCCGTATGAGCAGTTCTTC | CASSVDPGGPYEQFF
TRBJ2-2 | . | TRBV2 | 14 | many | TGTGCCAGCAGCGGAGGACAGTCTAACGGGGAGCTGTTTTTT | CASSGGQSNGELFF
TRBJ1-1 | . | TRBV25-1 | 12 | . | TGTGCCAGCAGTGAATACGACACTGAAGCTTTCTTT | CASSEYDTEAFF
TRBJ1-1 | . | TRBV7-9 | 13 | few | TGTGCCAGCAGCTTAGCTCAGGACACTGAAGCTTTCTTT | CASSLAQDTEAFF
TRBJ1-1 | . | TRBV29-1 | 13 | many | TGCAGCGTTGCTGACAGCATGAACACTGAAGCTTTCTTT | CSVADSMNTEAFF
TRBJ2-7 | . | TRBV12-3/TRBV12-4 | 13 | few | TGTGCCAGCAGTCACCGGGCCTATAACGAGCAGTACTTC | CASSHRAYNEQYF